The 5 T cell receptor beta chains below were found in one sample sequenced in a study of blood T cell repertoires in COVID-19. This table comes from immunoSEQ multiplex PCR, and its TCRdb copy is limited to in-frame clones, with some not included. The repertoire holds 250,000 to 350,000 clones, around nine tenths seen once, with 6% to 7% in the top ten. The specimen sequenced was PBMCs or T cells enriched from blood (not recorded which). Source of these receptors: a woman aged 40-49 years who had recovered from COVID-19.

CDR3 sequence: CASSTGLTRGVFHEQFF. In DNA form, the CDR3 reads TGTGCCAGCAGCACCGGACTAACCAGGGGGGTTTTCCATGAGCAGTTCTTC. This chain joins TRBV28 and TRBJ2-1, with a possible D match to TRBD1 (7 bases). The CDR3 spans 17 residues. V lost 6 bases, J lost 8 bases, and 26 bases lay in between. Per the germline V gene, CDR1 is MDHEN and CDR2 is SYDVKM.

This chain connects TRBV30 to TRBJ1-1, with D possibly TRBD1 on 5 matching bases. Deletions cut 2 bases from V and 4 bases from J, with 5 bases between. There are 11 residues in the CDR3. Germline CDR1 reads GTSNPN; CDR2 reads SVGIG (reference sequence). The CDR3 DNA reads TGTGCCTGGAGTAGGGGCACTGAAGCTTTCTTT. Its protein product is CAWSRGTEAFF.

The count of this clone is one. The CDR3 DNA reads as TGTGCCAGCAGAAACAAAGGGGACACTGAAGCTTTCTTT. This translates into CASRNKGDTEAFF. The V and J genes are TRBV3-1 (or the pseudogene TRBV3-2) and TRBJ1-1; D perhaps matches TRBD1 (5 bases). Germline CDR1 reads LGHDT; CDR2 reads YNNKEL (reference sequence). The CDR3 spans 13 residues. V lost 6 bases to trimming and J lost 3 bases, with 11 bases between them.

The chain links TRBV20-1 to TRBJ2-1, with TRBD2 identical over 8 bases. Germline trimming cut 3 bases from V and 6 bases from J; bases unmatched to any gene: 7. The CDR3 has 14 residues. Looked up from germline, CDR1 is DFQATT and CDR2 is SNEGSKA (reference sequence). CDR3 protein: CSASRAGVSNEQFF. In DNA, the CDR3 is TGCAGTGCTAGTCGAGCGGGAGTTTCCAATGAGCAGTTCTTC.

This clone is a singleton in its sample. The genes are TRBV7-2 and TRBJ2-7, with TRBD1 identical over 7 bases. J gave up 3 bases and V 7 bases, and 6 bases lay outside the gene matches. CDR3 length equals 13 residues. Germline CDR1 and CDR2: SGHTA and FQGNSA. In nucleotides, the CDR3 is TGTGCCAGCACCAACAGACAGGGCTACGAGCAGTACTTC. Protein: CASTNRQGYEQYF.